This TCR beta chain was recovered during a study of T cells in Graves' hyperthyroidism and ophthalmopathy. Study results and caveats: Most thyroid-expanded clonotypes above 0.001 were also found in blood.

Patients were aged 18 to 65, had disease duration under 2 months, and had newly diagnosed hyperthyroidism. The diagnostic basis comprised clinical symptoms, serum thyroxine and TRAb, thyroid ultrasound and orbital computed tomography. Comment on this clonotype: Antigen: not known.

The investigators amplified TCR beta CDR3 regions from RNA transcripts. HTBI primers were the set used in a first-round RT-PCR of the TCR CDR3. TCRdb redid the calling of the multiplex PCR reads with MiXCR, one entry per CDR3 protein. The sample carries a few hundred thousand distinct CDR3 sequences, approximately 20% recorded once. The receptor was derived from a man aged 35-49 years with Graves' hyperthyroidism. The sample was blood.

The CDR3 DNA is TGCAGTGCTAGATTACTTCTAGCCAAAAACATTCAGTACTTC. Encoded protein: CSARLLLAKNIQYF. The J gene is TRBJ2-4, the V gene TRBV20-1; D call uncertain. Germline values: CDR1 DFQATT, CDR2 SNEGSKA (reference sequence). V was trimmed by 2 bases and J by 0 bases, leaving 8 bases between them. The CDR3 sequence is 14 residues long.